This T cell receptor beta chain was documented in a study of blood T cell repertoires in COVID-19. At the level of the study: Material from acute and convalescent COVID-19 was sourced from the United States, Italy and Spain. Sample material is recorded as cDNA or gDNA derived from T cells, B-cell-depleted T cells, or PBMCs.

The germline V gene has CDR1 SGHRS and CDR2 YFSETQ. Trimming pared 1 base from V and 6 bases from J, leaving 11 bases between. CDR3 size: 14 residues. Assay used: immunoSEQ multiplex PCR; TCRdb lists only in-frame clones, some missing. The table lists 70,000 or so clones, roughly 83% of them singletons, with approximately 2.5% in the top ten. The sequence came from a man older than 75 with active or convalescent COVID-19. The source material was peripheral blood. This chain links TRBV5-1 with TRBJ1-5; D call uncertain. CDR3 residues: CASSLIGEGQPQHF. The CDR3 DNA reads TGCGCCAGCAGCTTGATTGGAGAGGGTCAGCCCCAGCATTTT.